This T cell receptor beta chain was documented in a study of identical twins. A single record per CDR3 protein comes from TCRdb applying MiXCR to the 5' RACE reads. Here the sample spans approximately 690,000 distinct CDR3 sequences, over 5% being singletons. Turning to this clonotype: A much larger clone sits a single nucleotide away, making a read error possible.

Sequencing used naive T cells sorted from blood. The TCR comes from a young man in good health.

The chain's CDR3 is CASSLTSINCEQYF. The CDR3 bases are TGTGCCAGCAGCTTGACTTCCATCAACTGCGAGCAGTACTTC. The chain is built from TRBV7-9 and TRBJ2-7; D unclear. Trimming shortened V by 3 bases and J by 6 bases, and 15 bases separated the two germline ends. The CDR3 extends over 14 amino acids. Germline CDR1 SEHNR, CDR2 FQNEAQ (reference sequence).